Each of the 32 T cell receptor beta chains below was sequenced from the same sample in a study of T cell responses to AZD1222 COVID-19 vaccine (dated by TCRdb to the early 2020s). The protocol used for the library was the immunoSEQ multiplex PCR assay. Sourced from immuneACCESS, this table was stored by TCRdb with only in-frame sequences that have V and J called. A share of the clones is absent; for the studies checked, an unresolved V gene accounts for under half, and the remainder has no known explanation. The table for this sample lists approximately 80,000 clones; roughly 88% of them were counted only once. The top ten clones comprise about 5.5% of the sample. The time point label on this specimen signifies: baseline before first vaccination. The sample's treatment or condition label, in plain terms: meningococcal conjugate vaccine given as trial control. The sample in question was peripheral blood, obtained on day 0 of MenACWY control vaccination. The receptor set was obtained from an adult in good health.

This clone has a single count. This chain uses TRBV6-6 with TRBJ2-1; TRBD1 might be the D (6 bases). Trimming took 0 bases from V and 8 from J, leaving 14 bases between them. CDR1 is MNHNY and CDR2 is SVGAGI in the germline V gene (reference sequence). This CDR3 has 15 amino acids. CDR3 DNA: TGTGCCAGCAGTTACTCGATTTGGGGGCGGGATGAGCAGTTCTTC. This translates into CASSYSIWGRDEQFF.

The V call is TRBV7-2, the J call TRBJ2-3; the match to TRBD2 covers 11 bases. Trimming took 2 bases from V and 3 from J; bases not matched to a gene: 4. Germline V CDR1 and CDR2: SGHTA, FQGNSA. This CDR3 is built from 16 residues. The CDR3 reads CASSLFSGGATDTQYF. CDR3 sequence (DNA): TGTGCCAGCAGCTTATTTAGCGGGGGGGCAACAGATACGCAGTATTTT. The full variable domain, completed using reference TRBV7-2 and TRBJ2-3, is GAGVSQSPSNKVTEKGKDVELRCDPISGHTALYWYRQSLGQGLEFLIYFQGNSAPDKSGLPSDRFSAERTGGSVSTLTIQRTQQEDSAVYLCASSLFSGGATDTQYFGPGTRLTVL.

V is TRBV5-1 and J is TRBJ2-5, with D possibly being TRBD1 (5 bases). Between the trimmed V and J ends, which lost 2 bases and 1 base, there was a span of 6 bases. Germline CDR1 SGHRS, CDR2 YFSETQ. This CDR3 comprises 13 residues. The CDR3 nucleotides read TGCGCCAGCAGCTTCACAGGCCAAGAGACCCAGTACTTC. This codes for CASSFTGQETQYF. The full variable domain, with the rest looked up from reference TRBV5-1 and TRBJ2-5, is KAGVTQTPRYLIKTRGQQVTLSCSPISGHRSVSWYQQTPGQGLQFLFEYFSETQRNKGNFPGRFSGRQFSNSRSEMNVSTLELGDSALYLCASSFTGQETQYFGPGTRLLVL.

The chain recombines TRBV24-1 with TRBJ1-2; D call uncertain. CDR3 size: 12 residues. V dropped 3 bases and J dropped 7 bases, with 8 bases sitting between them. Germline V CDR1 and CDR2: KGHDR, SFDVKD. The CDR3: CATSDGRVGYTF. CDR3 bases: TGTGCCACCAGTGATGGGAGGGTTGGCTACACCTTC.

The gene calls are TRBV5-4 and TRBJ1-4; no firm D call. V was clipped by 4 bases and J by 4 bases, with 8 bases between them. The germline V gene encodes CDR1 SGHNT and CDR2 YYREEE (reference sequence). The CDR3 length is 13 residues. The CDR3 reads CASSPGVNEKLFF. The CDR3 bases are TGTGCCAGCAGCCCCGGTGTTAATGAAAAACTGTTTTTT.

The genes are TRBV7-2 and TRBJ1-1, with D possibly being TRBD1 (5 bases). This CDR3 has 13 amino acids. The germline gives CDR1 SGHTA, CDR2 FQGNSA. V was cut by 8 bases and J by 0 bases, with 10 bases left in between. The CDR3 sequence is CASFRDMNTEAFF. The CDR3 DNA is TGTGCCAGCTTCAGGGATATGAACACTGAAGCTTTCTTT.

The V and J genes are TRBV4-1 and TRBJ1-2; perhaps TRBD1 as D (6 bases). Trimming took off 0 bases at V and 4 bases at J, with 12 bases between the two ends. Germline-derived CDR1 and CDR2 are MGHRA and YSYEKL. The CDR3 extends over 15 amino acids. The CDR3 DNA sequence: TGCGCCAGCAGCCAAGAGGGGGGGCAGTCCTATGGCTACACCTTC. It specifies CASSQEGGQSYGYTF.

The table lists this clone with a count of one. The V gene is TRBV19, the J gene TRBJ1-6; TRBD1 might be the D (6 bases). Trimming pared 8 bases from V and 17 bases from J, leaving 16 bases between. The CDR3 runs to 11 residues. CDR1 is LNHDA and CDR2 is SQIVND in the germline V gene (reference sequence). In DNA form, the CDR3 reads TGTGCCAGTTTGGGGGGACATCGGGTCCACTTT. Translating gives CASLGGHRVHF.

The DNA for the CDR3 is TGTGCCAGCAGCTTGTGGCGCAGTAATCAGCCCCAGCATTTT. This encodes CASSLWRSNQPQHF. The rearrangement links TRBV5-4 to TRBJ1-5, with D hard to call. The CDR3 is made up of 14 amino acids. Germline CDR1 SGHNT, CDR2 YYREEE (reference sequence). The V end lost 1 base, the J end lost 4 bases, and 9 bases lay between the germline ends.

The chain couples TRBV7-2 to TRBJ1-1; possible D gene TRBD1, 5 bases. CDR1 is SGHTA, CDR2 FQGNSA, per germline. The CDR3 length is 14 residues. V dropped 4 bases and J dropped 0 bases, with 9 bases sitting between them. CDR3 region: CASSSSGMNTEAFF. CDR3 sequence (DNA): TGTGCCAGCAGCTCCTCAGGGATGAACACTGAAGCTTTCTTT. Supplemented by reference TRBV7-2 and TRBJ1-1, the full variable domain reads GAGVSQSPSNKVTEKGKDVELRCDPISGHTALYWYRQSLGQGLEFLIYFQGNSAPDKSGLPSDRFSAERTGGSVSTLTIQRTQQEDSAVYLCASSSSGMNTEAFFGQGTRLTVV.

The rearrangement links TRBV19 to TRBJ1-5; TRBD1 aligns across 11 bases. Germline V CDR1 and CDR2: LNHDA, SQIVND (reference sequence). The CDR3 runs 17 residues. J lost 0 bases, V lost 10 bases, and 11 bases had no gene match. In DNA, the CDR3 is TGTGCCAAGGGGGACAGGGGGGTAGGGGATAGCAATCAGCCCCAGCATTTT. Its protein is CAKGDRGVGDSNQPQHF.

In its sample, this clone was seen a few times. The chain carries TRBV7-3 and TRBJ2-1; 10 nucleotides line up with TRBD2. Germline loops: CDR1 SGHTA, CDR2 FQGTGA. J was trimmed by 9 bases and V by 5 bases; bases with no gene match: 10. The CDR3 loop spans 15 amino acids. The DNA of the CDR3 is TGTGCCAGCAGCACCGAAAGCGGGGGGGCCCCTGAGCAGTTCTTC. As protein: CASSTESGGAPEQFF.

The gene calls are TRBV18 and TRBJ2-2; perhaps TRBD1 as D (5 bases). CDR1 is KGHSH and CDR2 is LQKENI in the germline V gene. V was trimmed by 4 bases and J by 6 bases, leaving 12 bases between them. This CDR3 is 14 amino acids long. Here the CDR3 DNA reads TGTGCCAGCTCACTCCCGTCAGGGTCCGGGGAGCTGTTTTTT. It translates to CASSLPSGSGELFF.

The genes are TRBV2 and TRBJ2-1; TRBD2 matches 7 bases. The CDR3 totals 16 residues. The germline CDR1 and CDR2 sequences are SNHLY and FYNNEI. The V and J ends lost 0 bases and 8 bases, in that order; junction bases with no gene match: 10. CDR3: CASSEAGRAGVDEQFF. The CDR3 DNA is TGTGCCAGCAGTGAAGCGGGTCGGGCGGGGGTAGATGAGCAGTTCTTC.

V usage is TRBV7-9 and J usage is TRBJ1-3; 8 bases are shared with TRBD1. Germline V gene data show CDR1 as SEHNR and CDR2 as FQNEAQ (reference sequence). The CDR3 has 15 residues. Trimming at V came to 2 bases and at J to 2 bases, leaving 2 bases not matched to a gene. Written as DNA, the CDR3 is TGTGCCAGCAGCTTACAGGGGGCGACTGGAAACACCATATATTTT. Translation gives CASSLQGATGNTIYF.

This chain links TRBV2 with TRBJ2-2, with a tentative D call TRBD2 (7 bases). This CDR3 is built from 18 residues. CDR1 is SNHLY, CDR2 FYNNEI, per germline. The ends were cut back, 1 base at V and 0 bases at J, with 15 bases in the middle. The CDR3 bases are TGTGCCAGCAGTGAAGTTCCGGGGGGCCGATCGAACACCGGGGAGCTGTTTTTT. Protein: CASSEVPGGRSNTGELFF. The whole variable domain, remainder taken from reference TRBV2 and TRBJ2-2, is EPEVTQTPSHQVTQMGQEVILRCVPISNHLYFYWYRQILGQKVEFLVSFYNNEISEKSEIFDDQFSVERPDGSNFTLKIRSTKLEDSAMYFCASSEVPGGRSNTGELFFGEGSRLTVL.

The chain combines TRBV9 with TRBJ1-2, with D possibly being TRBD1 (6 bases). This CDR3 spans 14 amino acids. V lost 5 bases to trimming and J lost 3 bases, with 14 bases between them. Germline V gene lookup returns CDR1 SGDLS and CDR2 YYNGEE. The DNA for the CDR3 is TGTGCCAGCAGAGACAGGAATGGGGACTATGGCTACACCTTC. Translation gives CASRDRNGDYGYTF.

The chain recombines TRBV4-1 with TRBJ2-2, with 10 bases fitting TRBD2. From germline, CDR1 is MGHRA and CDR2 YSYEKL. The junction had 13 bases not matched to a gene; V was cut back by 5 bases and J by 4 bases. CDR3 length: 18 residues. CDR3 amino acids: CASSAGGSGGRTTGELFF. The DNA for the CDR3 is TGCGCCAGCAGCGCCGGGGGTAGCGGGGGGAGGACCACCGGGGAGCTGTTTTTT.

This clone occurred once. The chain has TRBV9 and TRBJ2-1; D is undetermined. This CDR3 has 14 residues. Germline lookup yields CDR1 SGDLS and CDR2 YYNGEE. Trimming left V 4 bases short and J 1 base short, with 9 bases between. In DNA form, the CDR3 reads TGTGCCAGCAGCCCCTCCGGGTCCTACAATGAGCAGTTCTTC. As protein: CASSPSGSYNEQFF. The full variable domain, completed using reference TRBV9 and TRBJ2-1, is DSGVTQTPKHLITATGQRVTLRCSPRSGDLSVYWYQQSLDQGLQFLIQYYNGEERAKGNILERFSAQQFPDLHSELNLSSLELGDSALYFCASSPSGSYNEQFFGPGTRLTVL.

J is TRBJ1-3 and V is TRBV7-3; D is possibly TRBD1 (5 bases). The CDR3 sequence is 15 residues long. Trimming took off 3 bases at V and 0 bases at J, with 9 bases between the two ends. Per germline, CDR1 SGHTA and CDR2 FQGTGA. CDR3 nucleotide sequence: TGTGCCAGCAGCTTCGATGGGGGCTCTGGAAACACCATATATTTT. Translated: CASSFDGGSGNTIYF.

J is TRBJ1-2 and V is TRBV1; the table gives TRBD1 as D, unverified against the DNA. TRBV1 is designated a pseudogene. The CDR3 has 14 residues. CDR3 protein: CTSRLDYRAYGYTF. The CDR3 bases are TGCACCAGCAGACTCGATTACAGGGCGTACGGCTACACCTTC.

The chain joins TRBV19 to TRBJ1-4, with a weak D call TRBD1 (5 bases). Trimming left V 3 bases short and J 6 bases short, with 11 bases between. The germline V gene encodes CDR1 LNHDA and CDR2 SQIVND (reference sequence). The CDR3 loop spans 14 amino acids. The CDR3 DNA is TGTGCCAGTAGTATCGGGGGAGAGGATGAAAAACTGTTTTTT. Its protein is CASSIGGEDEKLFF.

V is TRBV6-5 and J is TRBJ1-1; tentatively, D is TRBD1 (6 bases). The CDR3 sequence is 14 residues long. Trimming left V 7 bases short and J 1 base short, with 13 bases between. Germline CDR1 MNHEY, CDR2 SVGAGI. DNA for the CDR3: TGTGCCAGCATACAGGGACTGAAGAACACTGAAGCTTTCTTT. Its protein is CASIQGLKNTEAFF.

The CDR3 spells CASSPRGEQFF. As DNA, the CDR3 is TGTGCCAGCAGCCCTAGGGGTGAGCAGTTCTTC. The chain employs TRBV2 and TRBJ2-1; D might be TRBD1 (5 bases). This CDR3 has 11 amino acids. Between the trimmed V and J ends, which lost 6 bases and 9 bases, there was a span of 9 bases. The germline CDR1 and CDR2 sequences are SNHLY and FYNNEI.

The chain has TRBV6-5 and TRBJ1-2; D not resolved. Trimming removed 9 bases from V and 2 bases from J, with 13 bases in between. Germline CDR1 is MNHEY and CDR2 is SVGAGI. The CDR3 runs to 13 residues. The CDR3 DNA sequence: TGTGCCAGTTCTCCGGTTCCCAACTATGGCTACACCTTC. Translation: CASSPVPNYGYTF.

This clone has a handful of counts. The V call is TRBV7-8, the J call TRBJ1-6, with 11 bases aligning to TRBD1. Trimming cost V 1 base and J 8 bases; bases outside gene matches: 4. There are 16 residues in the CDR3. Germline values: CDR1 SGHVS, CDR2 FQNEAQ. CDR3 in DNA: TGTGCCAGCAGCTTAGACCCGGGACAGGGGGATTCACCCCTCCACTTT. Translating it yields CASSLDPGQGDSPLHF.

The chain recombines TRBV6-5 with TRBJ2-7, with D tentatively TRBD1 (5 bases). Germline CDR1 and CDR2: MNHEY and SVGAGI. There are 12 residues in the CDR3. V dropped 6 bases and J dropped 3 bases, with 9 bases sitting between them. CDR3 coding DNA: TGTGCCAGCAGGGGCACAGGCTACGAGCAGTACTTC. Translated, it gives CASRGTGYEQYF.

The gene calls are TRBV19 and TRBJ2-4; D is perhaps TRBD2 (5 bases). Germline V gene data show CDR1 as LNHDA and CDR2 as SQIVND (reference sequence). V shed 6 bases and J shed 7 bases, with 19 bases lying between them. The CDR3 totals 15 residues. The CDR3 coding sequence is TGTGCCAGTAGCTCCGAGGGTAGCTATAACAACATTCAGTACTTC. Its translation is CASSSEGSYNNIQYF.

The CDR3 region is CASSPGQGQETQYF. For the CDR3, the DNA is TGCGCCAGCAGCCCGGGACAGGGGCAAGAGACCCAGTACTTC. The genes are TRBV5-1 and TRBJ2-5; TRBD1 agrees at 10 bases. The V gene end was trimmed by 4 bases and the J gene end by 2 bases; junction bases not matched to a gene: 2. The germline gives CDR1 SGHRS, CDR2 YFSETQ. The CDR3 is 14 amino acids.

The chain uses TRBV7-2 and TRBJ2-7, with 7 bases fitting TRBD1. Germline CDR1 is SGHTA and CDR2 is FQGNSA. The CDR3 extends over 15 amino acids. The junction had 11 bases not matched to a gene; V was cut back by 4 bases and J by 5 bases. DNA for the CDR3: TGTGCCAGCAGCTCAAGGGGGACAGACCCTCACGAGCAGTACTTC. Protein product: CASSSRGTDPHEQYF.

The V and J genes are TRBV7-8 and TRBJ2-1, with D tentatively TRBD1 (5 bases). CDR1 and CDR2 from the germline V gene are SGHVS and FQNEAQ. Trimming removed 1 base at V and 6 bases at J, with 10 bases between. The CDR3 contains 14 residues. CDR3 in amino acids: CASSLETALNEQFF. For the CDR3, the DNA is TGTGCCAGCAGCTTAGAGACAGCTCTCAATGAGCAGTTCTTC. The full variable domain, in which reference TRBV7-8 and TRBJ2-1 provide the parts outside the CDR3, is GAGVSQSPRYKVAKRGQDVALRCDPISGHVSLFWYQQALGQGPEFLTYFQNEAQLDKSGLPSDRFFAERPEGSVSTLKIQRTQQEDSAVYLCASSLETALNEQFFGPGTRLTVL.

CDR3 sequence (DNA): TGTGCCAGCAGTGACTCCGGGACTAGCGGGGGTTACCTCTACAATGAGCAGTTCTTC. This sequence encodes CASSDSGTSGGYLYNEQFF. The J gene is TRBJ2-1, the V gene TRBV27; the match to TRBD2 covers 14 bases. Germline-derived CDR1 and CDR2 are MNHEY and SMNVEV (reference sequence). The CDR3 has 19 amino acids. J gave up 3 bases and V 5 bases, and 12 bases lay outside the gene matches.